This entry features one T cell receptor beta chain sequence. The CDR3 is 11 amino acids. Germline-derived CDR1 and CDR2 are MGHDK and SYGVNS. Trimming cost V 10 bases and J 7 bases, with 14 bases left between them. Time point described: peripheral blood 6 weeks after treatment start. This sample is drawn from a study of PD-L1 blockade in urothelial cancer. For the study at large: Timepoints chosen for blood analysis were 3 weeks (second dose) and 6 weeks after treatment start.

The templates were synthetic TCR analogs, and they were spiked into each PCR. The data were produced by immunoSEQ multiplex PCR, yet TCRdb's version contains in-frame clones alone and is incomplete. Among about 19,000 clones listed, around 86% were seen once. The rearrangement uses TRBV25-1 and TRBJ2-7; TRBD2 might be the D (6 bases). This TCR was sampled from a man aged 45-60 years with urothelial cancer. The input for sequencing was PBMCs, taken around atezolizumab (anti-PD-L1) treatment. CDR3 region: CATGGGREQYF. CDR3 DNA: TGTGCCACCGGGGGAGGAAGGGAGCAGTACTTC.